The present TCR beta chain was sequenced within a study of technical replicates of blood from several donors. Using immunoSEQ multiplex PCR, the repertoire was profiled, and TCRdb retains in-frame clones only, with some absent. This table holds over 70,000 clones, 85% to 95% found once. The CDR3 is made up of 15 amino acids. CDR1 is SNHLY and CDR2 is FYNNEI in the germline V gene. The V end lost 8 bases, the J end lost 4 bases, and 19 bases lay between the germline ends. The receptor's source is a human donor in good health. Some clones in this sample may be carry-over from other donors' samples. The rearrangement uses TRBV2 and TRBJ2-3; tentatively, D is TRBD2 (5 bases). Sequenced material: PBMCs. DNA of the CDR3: TGTGCCAGCGGTCGGGATGCCGTCGTGTCAGATACGCAGTATTTT. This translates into CASGRDAVVSDTQYF. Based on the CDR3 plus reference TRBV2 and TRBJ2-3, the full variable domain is EPEVTQTPSHQVTQMGQEVILRCVPISNHLYFYWYRQILGQKVEFLVSFYNNEISEKSEIFDDQFSVERPDGSNFTLKIRSTKLEDSAMYFCASGRDAVVSDTQYFGPGTRLTVL.